A selection of T cell receptor beta chains follows, all from one sample in a study of blood T cell repertoires in COVID-19. Assay used: immunoSEQ multiplex PCR; TCRdb lists only in-frame clones, some missing. The data contain a few hundred thousand clones, less than 85% of them singletons. Sequencing was done on a sample of peripheral blood. These receptors originate from a man aged 55 to 69 who had recovered from COVID-19. CDR3s include the opening cysteine and the closing phenylalanine or tryptophan. Each record gives: clone size, V gene, J gene, D gene, CDR3 DNA, CDR3 protein. The D gene is left open where the match is weak. The size entry is marked missing in some rows and otherwise reads once, few, many or a size class.

-	TRBV7-9	TRBJ1-3	TRBD1	TGTGCCAGCAGCTTGAGGGGGCCCGACGCGAACACCATATATTTT	CASSLRGPDANTIYF
-	TRBV9	TRBJ2-2	-	TGTGCCAGCAGCGTAGAGAGCGGGAACACCGGGGAGCTGTTTTTT	CASSVESGNTGELFF
once	TRBV7-2	TRBJ1-5	-	TGTGCCAGCAGCTTAGGTGGGCAATCCCAGCCCCAGCATTTT	CASSLGGQSQPQHF
-	TRBV2	TRBJ2-1	-	TGTGCCAGCATAGCTACTCCCTACAATGAGCAGTTCTTC	CASIATPYNEQFF
-	TRBV5-4	TRBJ1-1	-	TGTGCCGGTCGACAGGCCAGGGGCACTGAAGCTTTCTTT	CAGRQARGTEAFF
-	TRBV7-2	TRBJ1-2	TRBD1	TGTGCCAGCAGCGACCGGGACAGGGGTGACTATGGCTACACCTTC	CASSDRDRGDYGYTF
-	TRBV3-1/TRBV3-2	TRBJ2-5	TRBD2	TGTGCCACCAGGCCTCTAGCGGGGCTAGAGACCCAGTACTTC	CATRPLAGLETQYF
-	TRBV27	TRBJ1-1	-	TGTGCCAGCAGGCCCGGGAGGAACACTGAAGCTTTCTTT	CASRPGRNTEAFF
-	TRBV19	TRBJ2-7	-	TGTGCCAGTAGTATAGGGGTTGGGCAGATCTACGAGCAGTACTTC	CASSIGVGQIYEQYF
-	TRBV24-1	TRBJ2-5	-	TGTGCCACCAGTGATCTCGTCCAAGAGACCCAGTACTTC	CATSDLVQETQYF
-	TRBV19	TRBJ2-1	TRBD1	TGTGCCAGTAGGCGACAGGGAAACAATGAGCAGTTCTTC	CASRRQGNNEQFF
once	TRBV15	TRBJ2-2	-	TGTGCCACCAGCAGCAGGGTCGGGGAGCTGTTTTTT	CATSSRVGELFF
few	TRBV2	TRBJ2-7	TRBD1	TGTGCCAGCAGTGGACAGGGGGCTGGCGAGCAGTACTTC	CASSGQGAGEQYF
-	TRBV3-1/TRBV3-2	TRBJ2-1	TRBD1	TGTGCCAGCAGCCAAACGACAGGGGGCGCGGGGCAGTTCTTC	CASSQTTGGAGQFF
-	TRBV9	TRBJ2-5	TRBD2	TGTGCCAGCAGTCGCACCTCGGGACTAGCGGTTTACCAAGAGACCCAGTACTTC	CASSRTSGLAVYQETQYF
-	TRBV5-6	TRBJ2-2	TRBD2	TGTGCCAGCAGCTCCACGGGACTAGCGGAACCGAACACCGGGGAGCTGTTTTTT	CASSSTGLAEPNTGELFF
-	TRBV19	TRBJ2-5	-	TGTGCCAGTAGTATAGGGGGTGGAGGGGCCTGGGGAGAGACCCAGTACTTC	CASSIGGGGAWGETQYF
-	TRBV5-1	TRBJ1-5	-	TGCGCCAGCAGCTTGGGGGGCGATCAGCCCCAGCATTTT	CASSLGGDQPQHF
once	TRBV6-6	TRBJ2-5	TRBD2	TGTGCCAGCAGCCGGCGGGAGCAAGAGACCCAGTACTTC	CASSRREQETQYF
once	TRBV12-3/TRBV12-4	TRBJ2-7	-	TGTGCCAGCAGCCTTGTCTTCGAGCAGTACTTC	CASSLVFEQYF
-	TRBV29-1	TRBJ1-3	-	TGCAGTGGAGCAGAAGGAAACACCATATATTTT	CSGAEGNTIYF
-	TRBV5-1	TRBJ2-1	TRBD1	TGCGCCAGCAGCTCCGCGGGGACAGGGATTTACAATGAGCAGTTCTTC	CASSSAGTGIYNEQFF
-	TRBV12-3/TRBV12-4	TRBJ1-1	TRBD1	TGTGCCAGCAGTGGACAGGGGGCTGAAGCTTTCTTT	CASSGQGAEAFF
few	TRBV7-2	TRBJ1-2	-	TGTGCCAGCAGCCCCACGGACCGAGGGGGAAGGGTACGATTTGGCTACACCTTC	CASSPTDRGGRVRFGYTF
-	TRBV5-1	TRBJ1-6	-	TGCGCCAGCAGCCAGGGTCCCCCGGCGGGGTATAATTCACCCCTCCACTTT	CASSQGPPAGYNSPLHF
-	TRBV18	TRBJ2-7	-	TGTGCCAGCTCACAGGGGTACGAGCAGTACTTC	CASSQGYEQYF
-	TRBV19	TRBJ2-2	TRBD1	TGTGCCAGTAGCCTGACAGGGTACACCGGGGAGCTGTTTTTT	CASSLTGYTGELFF
-	TRBV4-1	TRBJ2-1	-	TGCGCCAGCAGCCAAGATCCGGGTTCCTACAATGAGCAGTTCTTC	CASSQDPGSYNEQFF
once	TRBV5-6	TRBJ2-1	TRBD1	TGTGCCAGCAGGCTCGGACAGGGCCATGAGCAGTTCTTC	CASRLGQGHEQFF
few	TRBV19	TRBJ1-2	-	TGTGCCAGTAGTAAGGCGGGGTTGACCTATGGCTACACCTTC	CASSKAGLTYGYTF
once	TRBV27	TRBJ1-4	TRBD1	TGTGCCAGCAGTTCTTCCGGGACAGCCGCCCCCCGGCTCTTTTTT	CASSSSGTAAPRLFF
few	TRBV18	TRBJ1-6	TRBD1	TGTGCCAGCTCACCAACGGGACAGGGCCATTCACCCCTCCACTTT	CASSPTGQGHSPLHF
-	TRBV19	TRBJ2-1	TRBD2	TGTGCCAGTGCGGGGGGCTACAATGAGCAGTTCTTC	CASAGGYNEQFF
-	TRBV18	TRBJ1-1	TRBD1	TGTGCCAGCTCACCGGGACAGTTGAGCACTGAAGCTTTCTTT	CASSPGQLSTEAFF
once	TRBV6-5	TRBJ2-7	-	TGTGCCAGCAGTTACGACGGGTACGAGCAGTACTTC	CASSYDGYEQYF
-	TRBV20-1	TRBJ1-4	TRBD1	TGCAGTGCTAGTGAATACAGGGGGCGCAATGAAAAACTGTTTTTT	CSASEYRGRNEKLFF
once	TRBV5-1	TRBJ2-7	TRBD2	TGCGCCAGCACCCCAGCCGGGGGGGACACCGGGAGGGAGCAGTACTTC	CASTPAGGDTGREQYF
-	TRBV19	TRBJ1-1	TRBD1	TGTGCCAGTAGTACCACAGGGGTAGGCACTGAAGCTTTCTTT	CASSTTGVGTEAFF
-	TRBV9	TRBJ2-5	-	TGTGCCAGCAGCGTAGAAGTTCGGAGTGAAACCCAGTACTTC	CASSVEVRSETQYF
-	TRBV11-1	TRBJ2-5	-	TGTGCCAGCAGCTCGATGAGGGGACGGGGGATGGAGACCCAGTACTTC	CASSSMRGRGMETQYF
-	TRBV14	TRBJ2-3	TRBD1	TGTGCCAGCAGCCAACTCGGACAGGGGGTAGATACGCAGTATTTT	CASSQLGQGVDTQYF
-	TRBV6-5	TRBJ1-5	TRBD1	TGTGCCAGCAGGGGACAGGCATATCAGCCCCAGCATTTT	CASRGQAYQPQHF
-	TRBV28	TRBJ1-1	-	TGTGCCAGCAGTTACCACAGGGAGCCCCTTGAAGCTTTCTTT	CASSYHREPLEAFF
few	TRBV4-1	TRBJ2-1	-	TGCGCCAGCAGCCAAGATTCGGGCGGGACCACCTTCTACAATGAGCAGTTCTTC	CASSQDSGGTTFYNEQFF
-	TRBV4-1	TRBJ2-2	-	TGCGCCAGCAGCCAATCGACAGCTAACACCGGGGAGCTGTTTTTT	CASSQSTANTGELFF
-	TRBV18	TRBJ1-6	-	TGTGCCAGCTCACGGGAAGGGGTCAATTCACCCCTCCACTTT	CASSREGVNSPLHF